This TCR beta chain was recovered during a study of blood T cell repertoires in COVID-19. The overall study: COVID-19 samples collected from the United States, Italy and Spain covered acute and convalescent phases. PBMCs, B-cell-depleted T cells, or T cells provided the cDNA or gDNA that made up the material.

In the study's own analysis: Amplification of reference gene primers was used by the study to estimate nucleated cell counts. Assay used: immunoSEQ multiplex PCR; TCRdb lists only in-frame clones, some missing. V, J and clone size are taken as reported in that table, and D and trimming were inferred from the DNA itself. The data contain about 45,000 clones, 83% of them singletons. Germline assignment: CDR1 MGHRA and CDR2 YSYEKL. V shed 0 bases and J 4 bases; nucleotides not matched to a gene: 7. The CDR3 spans 17 residues. The V and J genes are TRBV4-1 and TRBJ1-1; 11 positions agree with TRBD1. The sequenced sample consisted of peripheral blood. This sequence originates from a man at least 80 years old in a cohort sampled during active COVID-19. The CDR3 sequence is CASSQDGTGGLVTEAFF. For the CDR3, the DNA is TGCGCCAGCAGCCAAGACGGGACAGGGGGTTTGGTCACTGAAGCTTTCTTT.